A selection of T cell receptor beta chains follows, all from one sample in a study of response to subunit inactivated influenza vaccine. Each CDR3 protein is one row after TCRdb ran MiXCR on the RT-PCR reads. The table shows about 650,000 distinct CDR3 sequences, with 11% to 15% occurring only once. This specimen was PBMCs from blood, taken less than 15 days before vaccination. The receptors derive from a man aged 45 to 65 who received an inactivated influenza vaccine. CDR3s include the opening cysteine and the closing phenylalanine or tryptophan. Fields, in order: D gene, V gene, clone size, J gene, CDR3 protein, CDR3 DNA. The D gene is left open where the match is weak. Expanded clones get a size class; other rows say once, few or many, or leave the size out.

d_call: TRBD1; v_call: TRBV11-1; clone_size: few; j_call: TRBJ2-3; cdr3_aa: CASTRDSLFTDTQYF; cdr3_nt: TGTGCCAGCACCCGGGACAGTCTTTTCACAGATACGCAGTATTTT
d_call: TRBD2; v_call: TRBV4-3; clone_size: NA; j_call: TRBJ2-3; cdr3_aa: CASSQEVGLALTDTQYF; cdr3_nt: TGCGCCAGCAGCCAAGAAGTGGGACTAGCCCTCACAGATACGCAGTATTTT
d_call: NA; v_call: TRBV3-1; clone_size: few; j_call: TRBJ1-2; cdr3_aa: CASSQEGRYGYTF; cdr3_nt: TGTGCCAGCAGCCAAGAGGGTAGATATGGCTACACCTTC
d_call: NA; v_call: TRBV6-1; clone_size: NA; j_call: TRBJ2-5; cdr3_aa: CASSPPGRIQETQYF; cdr3_nt: TGTGCCAGCAGTCCTCCAGGGAGAATCCAAGAGACCCAGTACTTC
d_call: TRBD2; v_call: TRBV5-1; clone_size: NA; j_call: TRBJ2-2; cdr3_aa: CASRGLTNTGELFF; cdr3_nt: TGCGCCAGCAGGGGACTAACGAACACCGGGGAGCTGTTTTTT
d_call: NA; v_call: TRBV12-3/TRBV12-4; clone_size: many; j_call: TRBJ2-5; cdr3_aa: CASSFGSETQYF; cdr3_nt: TGTGCCAGCAGTTTCGGGAGTGAGACCCAGTACTTC
d_call: NA; v_call: TRBV20-1; clone_size: NA; j_call: TRBJ2-1; cdr3_aa: CSARPPLGSSYNEQFF; cdr3_nt: TGCAGTGCTAGACCCCCATTAGGGTCCTCCTACAATGAGCAGTTCTTC
d_call: NA; v_call: TRBV28; clone_size: NA; j_call: TRBJ1-2; cdr3_aa: CASSLLSDGLSGYTF; cdr3_nt: TGTGCCAGCAGCCTACTCTCGGACGGGTTGAGTGGCTACACCTTC
d_call: NA; v_call: TRBV12-3/TRBV12-4; clone_size: NA; j_call: TRBJ2-7; cdr3_aa: CASRHDINEQYF; cdr3_nt: TGTGCCAGCAGGCATGACATTAACGAGCAGTACTTC
d_call: NA; v_call: TRBV10-3; clone_size: NA; j_call: TRBJ2-1; cdr3_aa: CAIRSSRGRNEQFF; cdr3_nt: TGTGCCATCAGGTCTTCTCGCGGCCGGAATGAGCAGTTCTTC
d_call: TRBD2; v_call: TRBV7-8; clone_size: many; j_call: TRBJ2-3; cdr3_aa: CASSLTPSGLAVQDTQYF; cdr3_nt: TGTGCCAGCAGCTTAACTCCTAGCGGACTAGCGGTACAAGATACGCAGTATTTT
d_call: NA; v_call: TRBV9; clone_size: few; j_call: TRBJ1-6; cdr3_aa: CASSVWRDNSPLHF; cdr3_nt: TGTGCCAGCAGCGTATGGAGAGATAATTCACCCCTCCACTTT
d_call: NA; v_call: TRBV28; clone_size: few; j_call: TRBJ1-5; cdr3_aa: CASSAISGGLSNQPQHF; cdr3_nt: TGTGCCAGCAGTGCGATTTCGGGGGGCTTGAGCAATCAGCCCCAGCATTTT
d_call: NA; v_call: TRBV29-1; clone_size: NA; j_call: TRBJ2-3; cdr3_aa: CSVGDSGFNTDTQYF; cdr3_nt: TGCAGCGTGGGCGACTCGGGGTTCAACACAGATACGCAGTATTTT
d_call: TRBD2; v_call: TRBV12-3/TRBV12-4; clone_size: NA; j_call: TRBJ2-3; cdr3_aa: CASSLIILLAGAPDTQYF; cdr3_nt: TGTGCCAGCAGCCTAATAATCCTCCTAGCGGGAGCCCCAGATACGCAGTATTTT
d_call: NA; v_call: TRBV6-1; clone_size: NA; j_call: TRBJ2-6; cdr3_aa: CASSTVQGLGANVLTF; cdr3_nt: TGTGCCAGCAGTACCGTCCAAGGGCTCGGGGCCAACGTCCTGACTTTC
d_call: NA; v_call: TRBV5-1; clone_size: few; j_call: TRBJ2-1; cdr3_aa: CASSLGSPAYNEQFF; cdr3_nt: TGCGCCAGCAGTCTCGGGAGTCCTGCCTACAATGAGCAGTTCTTC
d_call: TRBD2; v_call: TRBV28; clone_size: few; j_call: TRBJ2-1; cdr3_aa: CASREAGTSGTYNEQFF; cdr3_nt: TGTGCCAGCAGGGAAGCCGGAACTAGCGGAACCTACAATGAGCAGTTCTTC
d_call: TRBD2; v_call: TRBV28; clone_size: few; j_call: TRBJ2-1; cdr3_aa: CASSLYTSGKYNEQFF; cdr3_nt: TGTGCCAGCAGTTTATACACTAGCGGCAAATACAATGAGCAGTTCTTC
d_call: TRBD2; v_call: TRBV7-8; clone_size: few; j_call: TRBJ2-2; cdr3_aa: CASSSIQGLADLTGELFF; cdr3_nt: TGTGCCAGCAGCTCTATCCAGGGACTAGCGGACCTCACCGGGGAGCTGTTTTTT
d_call: TRBD2; v_call: TRBV6-2/TRBV6-3; clone_size: NA; j_call: TRBJ2-1; cdr3_aa: CASRKDRSLAGGYNEQFF; cdr3_nt: TGTGCCAGCAGGAAGGACAGGTCGTTAGCGGGAGGTTACAATGAGCAGTTCTTC
d_call: TRBD2; v_call: TRBV7-6; clone_size: few; j_call: TRBJ2-5; cdr3_aa: CASSFSFGTKDQETQYF; cdr3_nt: TGTGCCAGCAGCTTTAGTTTTGGGACTAAGGACCAAGAGACCCAGTACTTC
d_call: NA; v_call: TRBV20-1; clone_size: NA; j_call: TRBJ2-3; cdr3_aa: CSARRSRADTQYF; cdr3_nt: TGCAGTGCCCGGCGTTCGCGTGCAGATACGCAGTATTTT
d_call: NA; v_call: TRBV9; clone_size: NA; j_call: TRBJ2-1; cdr3_aa: CASSAQWGTLEQFF; cdr3_nt: TGTGCCAGCAGCGCTCAATGGGGGACTCTTGAGCAGTTCTTC
d_call: TRBD2; v_call: TRBV4-3; clone_size: few; j_call: TRBJ2-1; cdr3_aa: CASSQDLFAGANNEQFF; cdr3_nt: TGCGCCAGCAGCCAAGATCTCTTTGCGGGAGCAAACAATGAGCAGTTCTTC
d_call: NA; v_call: TRBV12-3/TRBV12-4; clone_size: NA; j_call: TRBJ2-6; cdr3_aa: CASSPGASSGANVLTF; cdr3_nt: TGTGCCAGCAGTCCTGGGGCAAGCTCTGGGGCCAACGTCCTGACTTTC
d_call: TRBD2; v_call: TRBV6-1; clone_size: NA; j_call: TRBJ2-5; cdr3_aa: CASSGSGRPRETQYF; cdr3_nt: TGTGCCAGCAGCGGTAGCGGGAGGCCCAGAGAGACCCAGTACTTC
d_call: TRBD1; v_call: TRBV20-1; clone_size: few; j_call: TRBJ1-5; cdr3_aa: CSASGQGIQPQHF; cdr3_nt: TGCAGTGCTAGCGGACAGGGTATTCAGCCCCAGCATTTT
d_call: NA; v_call: TRBV29-1; clone_size: many; j_call: TRBJ2-3; cdr3_aa: CSVDPGYLDTQYF; cdr3_nt: TGCAGCGTTGATCCAGGGTATCTCGATACGCAGTATTTT
d_call: TRBD2; v_call: TRBV15; clone_size: NA; j_call: TRBJ2-5; cdr3_aa: CATSRGLGKETQYF; cdr3_nt: TGTGCCACCAGCAGGGGACTAGGAAAAGAGACCCAGTACTTC
d_call: TRBD1; v_call: TRBV5-1; clone_size: many; j_call: TRBJ1-6; cdr3_aa: CASSFVITGTENSPLHF; cdr3_nt: TGCGCCAGCAGCTTCGTGATTACCGGGACAGAAAATTCACCCCTCCACTTT
d_call: NA; v_call: TRBV18; clone_size: NA; j_call: TRBJ1-6; cdr3_aa: CASSPHSSYNSPLHF; cdr3_nt: TGTGCCAGCTCACCCCACAGCTCCTATAATTCACCCCTCCACTTT
d_call: NA; v_call: TRBV4-2; clone_size: NA; j_call: TRBJ2-3; cdr3_aa: CASSTGADTDTQYF; cdr3_nt: TGTGCCAGCAGCACAGGAGCCGACACAGATACGCAGTATTTT
d_call: TRBD1; v_call: TRBV7-3; clone_size: NA; j_call: TRBJ1-6; cdr3_aa: CASSFGTGGNSPLHF; cdr3_nt: TGTGCCAGCAGCTTCGGGACAGGGGGCAATTCACCCCTCCACTTT
d_call: TRBD1; v_call: TRBV6-1; clone_size: NA; j_call: TRBJ2-5; cdr3_aa: CASSVGTGGETQYF; cdr3_nt: TGTGCCAGCAGTGTAGGGACAGGGGGTGAGACCCAGTACTTC
d_call: NA; v_call: TRBV7-9; clone_size: few; j_call: TRBJ1-1; cdr3_aa: CASSSEGNRNTEAFF; cdr3_nt: TGTGCCAGCAGCTCCGAGGGAAACCGGAACACTGAAGCTTTCTTT
d_call: TRBD1; v_call: TRBV6-5; clone_size: NA; j_call: TRBJ2-4; cdr3_aa: CASSYLDRGRDIQYF; cdr3_nt: TGTGCCAGCAGTTACCTCGACAGGGGCAGGGACATTCAGTACTTC
d_call: NA; v_call: TRBV7-9; clone_size: NA; j_call: TRBJ2-7; cdr3_aa: CASSRGLGGTIYEQYF; cdr3_nt: TGTGCCAGCAGCAGAGGACTCGGGGGCACGATCTACGAGCAGTACTTC
d_call: TRBD2; v_call: TRBV28; clone_size: NA; j_call: TRBJ2-5; cdr3_aa: CASSRLAGGAETQYF; cdr3_nt: TGTGCCAGCAGCCGACTAGCGGGAGGCGCGGAGACCCAGTACTTC
d_call: NA; v_call: TRBV5-5; clone_size: NA; j_call: TRBJ2-1; cdr3_aa: CASSLVRGGPGIEQFF; cdr3_nt: TGTGCCAGCAGCTTGGTACGGGGAGGTCCGGGCATTGAGCAGTTCTTC
d_call: TRBD1; v_call: TRBV5-1; clone_size: once; j_call: TRBJ2-7; cdr3_aa: CASSLNTGTGVGEQYF; cdr3_nt: TGCGCCAGCAGCCTAAATACCGGGACAGGGGTCGGCGAGCAGTACTTC
d_call: NA; v_call: TRBV12-3/TRBV12-4; clone_size: NA; j_call: TRBJ2-5; cdr3_aa: CASGFVASKTQYF; cdr3_nt: TGTGCCAGCGGTTTTGTAGCCTCTAAGACCCAGTACTTC
d_call: NA; v_call: TRBV5-1; clone_size: NA; j_call: TRBJ2-3; cdr3_aa: CASSITGGPTQYF; cdr3_nt: TGCGCCAGCAGCATAACGGGCGGGCCGACGCAGTATTTT
d_call: NA; v_call: TRBV7-2; clone_size: many; j_call: TRBJ1-4; cdr3_aa: CASSSRSNEKLFF; cdr3_nt: TGTGCCAGCAGCTCCAGATCTAATGAAAAACTGTTTTTT
d_call: NA; v_call: TRBV6-2/TRBV6-3; clone_size: NA; j_call: TRBJ2-2; cdr3_aa: CASSYHRENTGELFF; cdr3_nt: TGTGCCAGCAGTTACCACCGGGAGAACACCGGGGAGCTGTTTTTT
d_call: NA; v_call: TRBV28; clone_size: few; j_call: TRBJ2-7; cdr3_aa: CASRPVSGSFFEQYF; cdr3_nt: TGTGCCAGCAGACCAGTTAGCGGAAGCTTTTTCGAGCAGTACTTC
d_call: NA; v_call: TRBV10-3; clone_size: NA; j_call: TRBJ1-3; cdr3_aa: CAITGQQGSGNTIYF; cdr3_nt: TGTGCCATCACCGGACAACAGGGCTCTGGAAACACCATATATTTT
d_call: TRBD2; v_call: TRBV20-1; clone_size: few; j_call: TRBJ2-1; cdr3_aa: CSARSPAGVSYNEQFF; cdr3_nt: TGCAGTGCTAGATCCCCTGCGGGGGTCTCCTACAATGAGCAGTTCTTC
d_call: TRBD1; v_call: TRBV4-2; clone_size: many; j_call: TRBJ2-1; cdr3_aa: CASSQAGQGRNEQFF; cdr3_nt: TGTGCCAGCAGCCAAGCCGGACAGGGGAGGAATGAGCAGTTCTTC
d_call: NA; v_call: TRBV6-6; clone_size: many; j_call: TRBJ2-7; cdr3_aa: CASSYGLNYEQYF; cdr3_nt: TGTGCCAGCAGTTACGGGCTAAACTACGAGCAGTACTTC